This TCR beta chain was sequenced in a study of blood T cell repertoires in COVID-19. As processed by the authors: By means of reference gene primer amplification, nucleated cell counts were estimated. Repertoires were generated with immunoSEQ multiplex PCR, while TCRdb's copy carries only in-frame clones and drops some. The D gene and trimming were derived from the DNA, and the V and J assignments and clone size from that table. The sample contains about 160,000 clones, around 83% of which appear only once. V shed 0 bases, J shed 8 bases, and the junction held 9 bases outside the gene matches. This CDR3 has 16 residues. The germline CDR1 and CDR2 sequences are KGHSH and LQKENI.

Sequencing input: peripheral blood. The rearrangement uses TRBV18 and TRBJ1-4; TRBD1 matches at 7 bases. The source of this sequence is a woman aged 50 to 60 with COVID-19, enrolled during active disease. CDR3 protein: CASSPPVGGEQEKLFF. Written as DNA, the CDR3 is TGTGCCAGCTCACCACCGGTAGGGGGCGAACAGGAAAAACTGTTTTTT.